What follows are 9 T cell receptor beta chains derived from one specimen sequenced in a study of T-cell reconstitution after alpha-beta-depleted transplantation in children. The TCRbeta library incorporated unique molecular identifiers. TCRdb redid the calling of the PCR reads with MiXCR, one entry per CDR3 protein. Found here are some 76,000 distinct CDR3 sequences, roughly a tenth of them singletons; the top ten hold around 14%. The material was PBMCs, obtained before TCRalphabeta/CD19-depleted stem cell transplant. The receptors were sampled from a boy aged 10-17 years with acute myeloid leukemia, due to receive a stem cell transplant.

The sample holds a few counts of this clonotype. The rearrangement links TRBV28 to TRBJ2-1; D not resolved. The length of the CDR3 is 12 residues. V was pared by 7 bases and J by 7 bases, with 11 bases between. Germline values: CDR1 MDHEN, CDR2 SYDVKM. The CDR3 nucleotides read TGTGCCAGCACCGAGCGTGCAAATGAGCAGTTCTTC. It codes for CASTERANEQFF.

This clonotype occurred many times. The chain combines TRBV6-1 with TRBJ1-6, with TRBD1 identical over 7 bases. J was trimmed by 7 bases and V by 11 bases; bases with no gene match: 8. The CDR3 is made up of 13 amino acids. Per germline, CDR1 MNHNS and CDR2 SASEGT. The CDR3: CASREGANSPLHF. CDR3 DNA sequence: TGTGCCTCAAGGGAGGGGGCGAATTCACCCCTCCACTTT.

This clonotype was seen ten or more times. The chain is built from TRBV12-3 or TRBV12-4 and TRBJ2-1, with 7 bases lining up with TRBD2. The V gene end was trimmed by 0 bases and the J gene end by 3 bases; junction bases not matched to a gene: 2. The length of the CDR3 is 15 residues. The CDR3 protein is CASSLAGGYYNEQFF. CDR3 nucleotides: TGTGCCAGCAGTTTAGCGGGGGGGTACTACAATGAGCAGTTCTTC.

In its sample, this clonotype was seen many times. The gene calls are TRBV11-1 and TRBJ2-3, with 10 bases that match TRBD2. Per germline, CDR1 SGHAT and CDR2 FQDESV (reference sequence). The V and J ends lost 0 bases and 2 bases, in that order; junction bases with no gene match: 8. CDR3 length: 18 amino acids. CDR3 in amino acids: CASSLAELAGWTTDTQYF. The CDR3, as DNA: TGTGCCAGCAGCTTAGCTGAACTAGCGGGATGGACCACAGATACGCAGTATTTT.

This clonotype was counted between two and nine times. With a much larger clone just one base away, this may be a read error. The chain links TRBV7-8 to TRBJ1-1; D ambiguous. Trimming took 1 base from V and 0 from J, leaving 3 bases between them. Germline CDR1 reads SGHVS; CDR2 reads FQNEAQ. There are 13 residues in the CDR3. The DNA of the CDR3 is TGTGCCAGCAGCTTAGAGGTGAACACTGAAGCTTTCTTT. It encodes CASSLEVNTEAFF.

This clonotype was detected ten times or more. The J gene is TRBJ1-6, the V gene TRBV12-3 or TRBV12-4; possible D gene TRBD1, 5 bases. The CDR3 spans 14 residues. V gave up 0 bases and J gave up 6 bases, with 6 bases separating them. CDR3 protein: CASSLAGGNSPLHF. The DNA of the CDR3 is TGTGCCAGCAGTTTAGCGGGGGGTAATTCACCCCTCCACTTT.

This clonotype was counted ten times or more. The V and J genes are TRBV6-5 and TRBJ1-2; 7 nucleotides agree with TRBD1. V gave up 0 bases and J gave up 1 base; unmatched junction bases: 2. Looked up from germline, CDR1 is MNHEY and CDR2 is SVGAGI. The CDR3 length is 15 residues. CDR3 residues: CASSYSGGLNYGYTF. The CDR3 DNA reads TGTGCCAGCAGTTACTCAGGGGGCCTTAACTATGGCTACACCTTC.

Many counts were recorded for this clonotype. The CDR3 loop reads CASSQELAGGPKYEQYF. The CDR3 region has the DNA TGTGCCAGCAGCCAAGAACTAGCGGGAGGGCCTAAATACGAGCAGTACTTC. The J gene is TRBJ2-7, the V gene TRBV4-2; 13 bases align to TRBD2. This CDR3 is built from 17 residues. Trimming at V came to 0 bases and at J to 4 bases, leaving 6 bases not matched to a gene. CDR1 LGHNA and CDR2 YNFKEQ come from the germline V gene.

This clonotype was detected many times. V gene TRBV9 combines with J gene TRBJ2-2, with a possible D match to TRBD1 (6 bases). The CDR3 has 15 amino acids. Per the germline V gene, CDR1 is SGDLS and CDR2 is YYNGEE. Trimming removed 3 bases from V and 5 bases from J, with 14 bases in between. CDR3 DNA: TGTGCCAGCAGCGGTACCCGTAGGGGGACCGGGGAGCTGTTTTTT. Its translation: CASSGTRRGTGELFF.